These 18 T cell receptor beta chains were all obtained from the same sample, sequenced in a study of regulatory T cells in long-lasting Graves disease. Time point defined: newly diagnosed GD, antithyroid drugs for less than 3 months. After RNA was extracted from PBMCs, the TCR library was made from it. Both iRepertoire HTBI primers and Arm-PCR of CDR3 regions were used to build the TCR beta libraries. TCRdb recomputed calls from the multiplex PCR reads with MiXCR, one row per CDR3 protein. The data contain around 480,000 distinct CDR3 sequences, roughly 16% of them singletons. The data were also submitted as part of a second study, on T cells in Graves' hyperthyroidism and ophthalmopathy.

Here the sequenced sample was peripheral blood mononuclear cells (PBMCs), taken at new diagnosis, from a patient treated with antithyroid drugs. These receptors all stem from a woman aged 40 to 65 with Graves disease.

J is TRBJ2-4 and V is TRBV4-1, with 10 positions matching TRBD1. CDR3 length equals 15 residues. Germline trimming cut 2 bases from V and 6 bases from J; bases unmatched to any gene: 4. Germline values: CDR1 MGHRA, CDR2 YSYEKL. The CDR3 spells CASSQSGQGVNIQYF. The CDR3 DNA sequence: TGCGCCAGCAGCCAATCTGGACAGGGGGTAAACATTCAGTACTTC.

The CDR3 protein is CSARPTGTAFYEQYF. DNA of the CDR3: TGCAGTGCTAGACCCACCGGGACAGCGTTTTACGAGCAGTACTTC. The V and J genes are TRBV20-1 and TRBJ2-7; 7 bases align to TRBD1. The trim removed 2 bases at V and 4 bases at J, leaving 11 bases unmatched. Germline V lookup: CDR1 DFQATT, CDR2 SNEGSKA (reference sequence). This CDR3 has 15 residues.

This clonotype was observed many times. The chain has TRBV20-1 and TRBJ2-1; D tentatively reads TRBD1 or TRBD2 (5 bases each). Germline V gene data show CDR1 as DFQATT and CDR2 as SNEGSKA (reference sequence). Trimming took 1 base from V and 12 from J, leaving 13 bases between them. CDR3 size: 12 residues. CDR3 loop: CSARGDRYGQFF. The CDR3 DNA reads as TGCAGTGCTAGAGGGGACCGGTATGGGCAGTTCTTC.

The V gene is TRBV18, the J gene TRBJ1-3; D call uncertain. With 2 bases removed from V and 4 bases from J, the gap between germline ends came to 12 bases. Germline assignment: CDR1 KGHSH and CDR2 LQKENI. The CDR3 extends over 15 amino acids. This CDR3 is CASSPTVPSGNTIYF. The CDR3 DNA reads TGTGCCAGCTCACCAACGGTACCCTCGGGAAACACCATATATTTT.

The J gene is TRBJ2-1, the V gene TRBV12-3 or TRBV12-4, with 7 bases matching TRBD1. The V gene end was trimmed by 5 bases and the J gene end by 2 bases; junction bases not matched to a gene: 9. The CDR3 sequence is 16 residues long. The CDR3 bases are TGTGCCAGCAGTACTCAAGGGGGCATCCCCTACAATGAGCAGTTCTTC. Its protein is CASSTQGGIPYNEQFF.

As for this clonotype: The CDR3 does not end in the conserved phenylalanine or tryptophan, so this is likely a read error. V and J are TRBV12-3 or TRBV12-4 and TRBJ2-1, with 8 nucleotides matching TRBD1. With V trimmed by 4 bases and J by 1 base, 6 bases remained unmatched. CDR3 length: 16 amino acids. The DNA for the CDR3 is TGTGCCAGCAGTTGGCGGACAGGGTTGTCCTACAATGAGCAGTTCCTC. Translated, it gives CASSWRTGLSYNEQFL.

Regarding this clonotype: At one of its ends the junction is not consistent with the germline gene, which may arise from a read error. The CDR3 DNA reads TGTGCCAGCAGCCCGCGGCTGGCGGTGAAAGTATTCTTC. As protein: CASSPRLAVKVFF. The gene calls are TRBV7-8 and TRBJ2-7; D gene unclear. The CDR3 loop spans 13 amino acids. Germline V CDR1 and CDR2: SGHVS, FQNEAQ.

This clonotype occurred a few times. The chain carries TRBV6-5 and TRBJ1-2; 8 bases match TRBD1. Germline loops: CDR1 MNHEY, CDR2 SVGAGI. J gave up 8 bases and V 2 bases, and 10 bases lay outside the gene matches. CDR3 length: 15 residues. DNA of the CDR3: TGTGCCAGCAGTTACCAGCAGACAGGGGTTGGCGGCTACACCTTC. It encodes CASSYQQTGVGGYTF.

This clonotype was detected many times. The J gene is TRBJ2-7, the V gene TRBV18, with D possibly TRBD2 on 5 matching bases. V shed 3 bases and J shed 3 bases, with 18 bases lying between them. This CDR3 comprises 16 residues. Germline lookup yields CDR1 KGHSH and CDR2 LQKENI. Here the CDR3 reads CASSPPGSGRIYEQYF. In nucleotides, the CDR3 is TGTGCCAGCTCACCGCCTGGAAGCGGACGCATCTACGAGCAGTACTTC.

This clonotype was counted ten times or more. The rearrangement joins TRBV27 to TRBJ1-5, with D possibly TRBD1 on 6 matching bases. The CDR3 length is 13 residues. V was pared by 7 bases and J by 6 bases, with 13 bases between. Germline V gene lookup returns CDR1 MNHEY and CDR2 SMNVEV (reference sequence). Here the CDR3 reads CASTGGEGQPQHF. CDR3 sequence (DNA): TGTGCCAGCACGGGGGGCGAGGGTCAGCCCCAGCATTTT.

The V gene is TRBV3-1, the J gene TRBJ1-1; the match to TRBD1 covers 10 bases. With 4 bases clipped from V and 6 bases from J, the junction kept 8 bases outside the gene matches. The germline gives CDR1 LGHDT, CDR2 YNNKEL (reference sequence). The CDR3 covers 15 residues. The CDR3 loop is CASSPRQGAAAEAFF. CDR3 bases: TGTGCCAGCAGCCCTAGACAGGGGGCCGCCGCTGAAGCTTTCTTT.

This clonotype appeared many times. This rearrangement joins TRBV5-1 to TRBJ1-5; D is perhaps TRBD1 (6 bases). With 1 base removed from V and 3 bases from J, the gap between germline ends came to 11 bases. Germline V gene lookup returns CDR1 SGHRS and CDR2 YFSETQ. The CDR3 contains 15 residues. In DNA form, the CDR3 reads TGCGCCAGCAGCTTGCTTGGGACAAACAATCAGCCCCAGCATTTT. Amino acid sequence: CASSLLGTNNQPQHF.

This clonotype has a count of ten or more. The chain uses TRBV6-2 or TRBV6-3 and TRBJ2-3, with 9 bases aligning to TRBD1. CDR3 size: 16 residues. Germline CDR1 MNHEY, CDR2 SVGEGT. V gave up 2 bases and J gave up 6 bases; unmatched junction bases: 9. The CDR3 coding sequence is TGTGCCAGCAGTTACGACGGACAGGGGTCTCAGGATACGCAGTATTTT. Encoded protein: CASSYDGQGSQDTQYF.

This clonotype came up many times. The J gene is TRBJ1-4, the V gene TRBV2; D not resolved. The V and J ends lost 7 bases and 11 bases respectively, with 14 bases between them. This CDR3 is built from 12 residues. Germline CDR1 is SNHLY and CDR2 is FYNNEI. DNA for the CDR3: TGTGCCAGCAATCAAGGGTTGGATAAACTGTTTTTT. This translates into CASNQGLDKLFF.

The chain has TRBV20-1 and TRBJ2-7; 10 bases fit TRBD1. V lost 3 bases, J lost 3 bases, and 14 bases stayed unmatched. CDR1 DFQATT and CDR2 SNEGSKA come from the germline V gene (reference sequence). The CDR3 length is 17 residues. The chain's CDR3 is CSASPGQGRWLGYEQYF. The DNA for the CDR3 is TGCAGTGCTAGCCCGGGACAGGGGAGATGGTTAGGCTACGAGCAGTACTTC.

This clonotype was recorded at least ten times. V is TRBV11-3 and J is TRBJ1-1; D possibly corresponds to TRBD1 (5 bases). This CDR3 is built from 14 residues. Germline values: CDR1 SGHNT, CDR2 YENEEA. Trimming took off 8 bases at V and 1 base at J, with 14 bases between the two ends. The chain's CDR3 is CASGSGASNTEAFF. The DNA of the CDR3 is TGTGCCAGCGGGTCTGGGGCGTCGAACACTGAAGCTTTCTTT.

This chain links TRBV2 with TRBJ1-3; D is unresolved. CDR3 length equals 16 residues. The germline V gene has CDR1 SNHLY and CDR2 FYNNEI. V lost 1 base and J lost 0, with 10 bases in between. CDR3 in DNA: TGTGCCAGCAGTGAAGGCGGAGGATTCTCTGGAAACACCATATATTTT. Translating it yields CASSEGGGFSGNTIYF. The whole variable domain, remainder taken from reference TRBV2 and TRBJ1-3, is EPEVTQTPSHQVTQMGQEVILRCVPISNHLYFYWYRQILGQKVEFLVSFYNNEISEKSEIFDDQFSVERPDGSNFTLKIRSTKLEDSAMYFCASSEGGGFSGNTIYFGEGSWLTVV.

This clonotype was observed at least ten times. This chain connects TRBV3-1 to TRBJ2-3; TRBD1 matches 8 bases. The CDR3 has 15 residues. The junction had 3 bases not matched to a gene; V was cut back by 3 bases and J by 1 base. The germline gives CDR1 LGHDT, CDR2 YNNKEL (reference sequence). CDR3 amino acids: CASSHAGGGTDTQYF. The CDR3 DNA is TGTGCCAGCAGCCACGCAGGGGGCGGCACAGATACGCAGTATTTT.